Listed below are T cell receptor beta chains from one sample, sequenced in a study of blood T cell repertoires in COVID-19. The assay was immunoSEQ multiplex PCR, and TCRdb's table has in-frame clones only and misses some. The table records 70,000 to 100,000 clones, approximately 88% of them present only once. Material: peripheral blood. All receptors derive from a human donor in a cohort sampled during active COVID-19. The CDR3 runs from the conserved cysteine through the conserved F or W. A D gene is named only where the DNA matches it firmly. Only part of the rows carry a size: once, few, many, or a class if the clone is expanded.

size	D	V	J	CDR3	DNA
-	TRBD2	TRBV19	TRBJ2-1	CASSISSTSGSIDEQFF	TGTGCCAGTAGTATTTCCTCGACTAGCGGGAGTATCGATGAGCAGTTCTTC
-	TRBD1	TRBV5-4	TRBJ2-3	CASSTAQGADTQYF	TGTGCCAGCAGCACAGCACAGGGGGCAGATACGCAGTATTTT
-	-	TRBV21-1	TRBJ2-3	CASNTKPYPRTDTQYF	TGTGCCAGCAACACGAAACCTTACCCCCGCACAGATACGCAGTATTTT
-	TRBD2	TRBV2	TRBJ2-3	CASSELPPLAGGMTDTQYF	TGTGCCAGCAGTGAACTCCCCCCACTAGCGGGAGGGATGACAGATACGCAGTATTTT
-	TRBD1	TRBV4-1	TRBJ2-7	CASSQATGTAIYEQYF	TGCGCCAGCAGCCAGGCAACCGGGACAGCCATCTACGAGCAGTACTTC
-	-	TRBV7-9	TRBJ1-1	CASSSGTEAFF	TGTGCCAGCAGCTCCGGGACTGAAGCTTTCTTT
-	TRBD1	TRBV11-3	TRBJ2-2	CASKPGQGMGGTGELFF	TGTGCCAGCAAACCGGGACAGGGAATGGGAGGCACCGGGGAGCTGTTTTTT
-	-	TRBV5-6	TRBJ1-5	CASSLDLEQPQHF	TGTGCCAGCAGCTTGGACTTAGAGCAGCCCCAGCATTTT
once	TRBD1	TRBV14	TRBJ1-2	CASSYTAGTASGYGYTF	TGTGCCAGCAGCTACACCGCCGGGACAGCTTCGGGCTATGGCTACACCTTC
-	-	TRBV24-1	TRBJ2-5	CATSDRGSETQYF	TGTGCCACCAGTGACAGGGGATCGGAGACCCAGTACTTC
-	TRBD1	TRBV6-6	TRBJ1-5	CASSAPTGDNQPQHF	TGTGCCAGCAGCGCCCCGACAGGGGACAATCAGCCCCAGCATTTT
-	TRBD1	TRBV7-2	TRBJ1-2	CASSLGTGVSYGYTF	TGTGCCAGCAGCCTCGGGACAGGGGTATCTTATGGCTACACCTTC
-	-	TRBV7-3	TRBJ2-3	CASSPTSVTDTQYF	TGTGCCAGCAGCCCGACAAGTGTCACAGATACGCAGTATTTT
once	TRBD1	TRBV10-3	TRBJ1-3	CAISGNRGSSGNTIYF	TGTGCCATCAGTGGGAACAGGGGAAGCTCTGGAAACACCATATATTTT
-	TRBD2	TRBV2	TRBJ2-3	CASSKRGLAGVTDTQYF	TGTGCCAGCAGCAAACGGGGACTAGCGGGAGTCACAGATACGCAGTATTTT
once	-	TRBV11-1	TRBJ1-2	CASSFSSGVGYTF	TGTGCCAGCAGCTTTTCGTCAGGGGTTGGCTACACCTTC
-	-	TRBV6-6	TRBJ1-4	CASSYGGTTVVF	TGTGCCAGCAGTTATGGAGGGACCACCGTAGTTTTT
-	-	TRBV5-1	TRBJ2-1	CASSLSRQGGNEQFF	TGCGCCAGCAGCTTGTCACGACAGGGAGGCAATGAGCAGTTCTTC
-	-	TRBV9	TRBJ1-4	CASSGGPQGREKLFF	TGTGCCAGCAGCGGGGGGCCCCAGGGGCGTGAAAAACTGTTTTTT
-	-	TRBV4-2	TRBJ1-1	CASSPLGRTENTEAFF	TGTGCCAGCAGCCCTCTCGGGAGGACCGAGAACACTGAAGCTTTCTTT
-	TRBD1	TRBV5-4	TRBJ2-5	CASSSQGDVETQYF	TGTGCCAGCAGCTCGCAGGGGGATGTGGAGACCCAGTACTTC
-	TRBD1	TRBV16	TRBJ2-2	CASSQSPYRGDTGELFF	TGTGCCAGCAGCCAATCTCCCTACAGGGGGGACACCGGGGAGCTGTTTTTT
-	TRBD2	TRBV18	TRBJ2-1	CASSLSGATYNEQFF	TGTGCCAGCTCCCTAAGCGGGGCCACCTACAATGAGCAGTTCTTC
-	-	TRBV19	TRBJ1-6	CASSIDRNSPLHF	TGTGCCAGTAGTATAGACAGGAATTCACCCCTCCACTTT
-	TRBD1	TRBV28	TRBJ2-1	CASIQGSTGGNEQFF	TGTGCCAGCATACAGGGGTCAACCGGCGGCAATGAGCAGTTCTTC
-	-	TRBV5-1	TRBJ1-1	CASSFYQGSTEAFF	TGCGCCAGCAGCTTTTACCAGGGAAGCACTGAAGCTTTCTTT
-	TRBD2	TRBV4-3	TRBJ2-3	CASSLQSGGSTDTQYF	TGCGCCAGCAGCCTCCAAAGCGGGGGAAGCACAGATACGCAGTATTTT
-	-	TRBV1	TRBJ2-2	CTSSQDPGTSGRGDTGELFF	TGCACCAGCAGCCAAGATCCGGGGACTAGCGGGAGGGGGGACACCGGGGAGCTGTTTTTT
-	-	TRBV9	TRBJ1-4	CASSVVGATNEKLFF	TGTGCCAGCAGCGTAGTGGGAGCAACTAATGAAAAACTGTTTTTT
-	-	TRBV19	TRBJ2-7	CASSTSGDGSGYEQYF	TGTGCCAGTAGTACCTCCGGAGACGGGAGCGGTTACGAGCAGTACTTC
-	TRBD1	TRBV5-1	TRBJ2-2	CASSETGVGTGELFF	TGCGCCAGCAGTGAGACAGGGGTCGGGACCGGGGAGCTGTTTTTT
-	-	TRBV27	TRBJ1-1	CATKRLPNTEAFF	TGTGCCACCAAACGGTTACCGAACACTGAAGCTTTCTTT
-	-	TRBV2	TRBJ1-4	CASSAQGRGIYEKLFF	TGTGCCAGCAGTGCACAGGGAAGGGGCATTTATGAAAAACTGTTTTTT
once	TRBD1	TRBV28	TRBJ2-4	CASSGQGAKNIQYF	TGTGCCAGCAGTGGACAGGGAGCCAAAAACATTCAGTACTTC
-	TRBD2	TRBV20-1	TRBJ2-1	CSAGGRTSGANEQFF	TGCAGTGCTGGTGGTCGGACTAGCGGAGCTAATGAGCAGTTCTTC
once	TRBD1	TRBV5-1	TRBJ2-3	CASSQTGMDSDTQYF	TGCGCCAGCAGTCAGACAGGGATGGATTCAGATACGCAGTATTTT
once	-	TRBV21-1	TRBJ1-1	CASSKELRTGTEAFF	TGTGCCAGCAGCAAAGAATTAAGGACTGGCACTGAAGCTTTCTTT
-	TRBD1	TRBV7-9	TRBJ2-1	CASSLGRGQGGDEQFF	TGTGCCAGCAGCTTAGGAAGGGGACAGGGGGGAGATGAGCAGTTCTTC